One and the same sample provided the 22 T cell receptor beta chains below, sequenced in a study of cytomegalovirus exposure and HLA in healthy donors. It was with 60 Vbeta and 13 Jbeta primers that the PCR ran. The repertoire was sequenced with immunoSEQ multiplex PCR; TCRdb's copy has only in-frame clones and lacks some. Of 40,000 or so clones in the sample, 60% to 70% were seen once. Sequencing was carried out using PBMCs. Receptors were obtained from a man over 45 in good health and CMV-seropositive.

The gene calls are TRBV30 and TRBJ2-5; 10 bases fit TRBD2. CDR1 and CDR2 from the germline V gene are GTSNPN and SVGIG (reference sequence). The CDR3 contains 14 residues. After removal of 3 bases from V and 2 bases from J, the junction contained 3 bases not matched to a gene. The CDR3 spells CAWSLAGAQETQYF. The CDR3 nucleotides are TGTGCCTGGAGCCTAGCGGGAGCACAAGAGACCCAGTACTTC.

There are a few counts of this clone. The chain carries TRBV6-6 and TRBJ1-1; D gene unclear. Per the germline V gene, CDR1 is MNHNY and CDR2 is SVGAGI (reference sequence). CDR3 length: 14 amino acids. The V and J ends lost 3 bases and 1 base respectively, with 9 bases between them. The CDR3: CASSYTEANTEAFF. DNA for the CDR3: TGTGCCAGCAGTTATACGGAGGCGAACACTGAAGCTTTCTTT.

The chain couples TRBV19 to TRBJ2-7; maybe TRBD1 (5 bases). V lost 9 bases and J 4 bases, leaving 7 bases between the germline ends. The CDR3 contains 10 residues. Germline CDR1 is LNHDA and CDR2 is SQIVND (reference sequence). CDR3 sequence reads: CASRDYEQYF. The CDR3 region has the DNA TGTGCCAGCAGGGATTACGAGCAGTACTTC.

This clone was counted only a few times. This chain connects TRBV4-1 to TRBJ1-2; D is possibly TRBD1 (5 bases). The CDR3 runs to 14 residues. V dropped 6 bases and J dropped 4 bases, with 15 bases sitting between them. Germline CDR1 and CDR2: MGHRA and YSYEKL. CDR3 loop: CASSLPTVSYGYTF. Written as DNA, the CDR3 is TGCGCCAGCAGTCTTCCGACAGTATCCTATGGCTACACCTTC.

The chain links TRBV27 to TRBJ1-4; TRBD1 is a possible D gene (5 bases). The CDR3 spans 12 residues. V was pared by 2 bases and J by 9 bases, with 7 bases between. The germline gives CDR1 MNHEY, CDR2 SMNVEV (reference sequence). The CDR3 protein is CASSLAGQKLFF. CDR3 bases: TGTGCCAGCAGTTTAGCAGGGCAAAAACTGTTTTTT.

This sequence joins TRBV4-1 and TRBJ1-4; the match to TRBD1 covers 7 bases. The CDR3 totals 15 residues. Germline V lookup: CDR1 MGHRA, CDR2 YSYEKL. V trimming: 4 bases; J trimming: 1 base; junction bases outside the gene matches: 3. The CDR3 region has the DNA TGCGCCAGCAGCCCAGGGACAGTAACTAATGAAAAACTGTTTTTT. This sequence encodes CASSPGTVTNEKLFF.

The chain uses TRBV19 and TRBJ2-7; D is unclear. Trimming took 3 bases from V and 7 from J, leaving 19 bases between them. CDR3 length equals 15 residues. Germline assignment: CDR1 LNHDA and CDR2 SQIVND (reference sequence). CDR3 nucleotides: TGTGCCAGTAGTATTTCGAGACTCGGTAAGGAAGAGCAGTACTTC. Its protein is CASSISRLGKEEQYF.

This chain connects TRBV7-2 to TRBJ1-4; D gene unclear. CDR3 length: 14 amino acids. Germline V gene sequence: CDR1 SGHTA, CDR2 FQGNSA. With 3 bases removed from V and 5 bases from J, the gap between germline ends came to 10 bases. The chain's CDR3 is CASSLSAWNEKLFF. The CDR3 DNA reads as TGTGCCAGCAGCTTGTCAGCGTGGAATGAAAAACTGTTTTTT. The whole variable domain, filled in from reference TRBV7-2 and TRBJ1-4, reads GAGVSQSPSNKVTEKGKDVELRCDPISGHTALYWYRQSLGQGLEFLIYFQGNSAPDKSGLPSDRFSAERTGGSVSTLTIQRTQQEDSAVYLCASSLSAWNEKLFFGSGTQLSVL.

The CDR3 DNA follows: TGCGCCAGCAGCTTGGAGGGACGAGGGAGGGGGGCTGAAGCTTTCTTT. Protein: CASSLEGRGRGAEAFF. This sequence joins TRBV5-1 and TRBJ1-1, with D tentatively TRBD1 (6 bases). Germline V CDR1 and CDR2: SGHRS, YFSETQ. The CDR3 sequence is 16 residues long. Trimming removed 0 bases at V and 6 bases at J, with 18 bases between.

This chain uses TRBV4-1 with TRBJ1-6; D possibly corresponds to TRBD1 (5 bases). CDR1 is MGHRA and CDR2 is YSYEKL in the germline V gene. The CDR3 sequence is 17 residues long. With 5 bases removed from V and 8 bases from J, the gap between germline ends came to 22 bases. The CDR3 DNA is TGCGCCAGCAGCGAAGCTACTCTAGGGCAGGGTGATTCACCCCTCCACTTT. It is translated as CASSEATLGQGDSPLHF.

The chain uses TRBV20-1 and TRBJ2-1; 8 nucleotides line up with TRBD2. Germline CDR1 reads DFQATT; CDR2 reads SNEGSKA (reference sequence). The V segment lost 7 bases and the J segment 13 bases; nucleotides outside the gene matches: 9. This CDR3 has 11 amino acids. This CDR3 reads CSGRRGAYQFF. The CDR3 nucleotides are TGCAGTGGCAGGCGGGGGGCCTATCAGTTCTTC.

The V call is TRBV2, the J call TRBJ2-2, with TRBD2 matching over 11 bases. Losses at the gene ends were 7 bases for V and 0 bases for J; bases not matched to a gene: 1. The CDR3 spans 15 residues. Looked up from germline, CDR1 is SNHLY and CDR2 is FYNNEI. The DNA of the CDR3 is TGTGCCAGCACTAGCGGGGGGACGAACACCGGGGAGCTGTTTTTT. Translating it yields CASTSGGTNTGELFF. Looking up the rest from reference TRBV2 and TRBJ2-2 gives the full variable domain: EPEVTQTPSHQVTQMGQEVILRCVPISNHLYFYWYRQILGQKVEFLVSFYNNEISEKSEIFDDQFSVERPDGSNFTLKIRSTKLEDSAMYFCASTSGGTNTGELFFGEGSRLTVL.

This clone was picked up a small number of times. The chain has TRBV5-1 and TRBJ2-5; 7 nucleotides match TRBD1. V dropped 3 bases and J dropped 2; count of bases not matched to a gene: 10. Per germline, CDR1 SGHRS and CDR2 YFSETQ. CDR3 size: 16 residues. The CDR3 loop reads CASSSSWDRIQETQYF. The DNA for the CDR3 is TGCGCCAGCAGCTCTTCTTGGGACAGAATTCAAGAGACCCAGTACTTC. The entire variable domain, with the rest obtained from reference TRBV5-1 and TRBJ2-5, is as follows: KAGVTQTPRYLIKTRGQQVTLSCSPISGHRSVSWYQQTPGQGLQFLFEYFSETQRNKGNFPGRFSGRQFSNSRSEMNVSTLELGDSALYLCASSSSWDRIQETQYFGPGTRLLVL.

This rearrangement joins TRBV4-2 to TRBJ1-6; D may be TRBD1 (5 bases). The CDR3 is 14 residues long. CDR1 is LGHNA, CDR2 YNFKEQ, per germline. With 9 bases removed from V and 7 bases from J, the gap between germline ends came to 16 bases. The CDR3 loop is CASKRGEGNSPLHF. The CDR3, as DNA: TGTGCCAGTAAGCGGGGCGAAGGCAATTCACCCCTCCACTTT.

The chain is built from TRBV6-5 and TRBJ1-2; D uncertain. V dropped 2 bases and J dropped 2 bases, with 6 bases sitting between them. From germline, CDR1 is MNHEY and CDR2 SVGAGI. The CDR3 sequence is 13 residues long. The CDR3 bases are TGTGCCAGCAGTTACGAGCCAAACTATGGCTACACCTTC. It specifies CASSYEPNYGYTF.

The CDR3: CASSPTTGGWNIQYF. The CDR3 nucleotides are TGTGCCAGCAGCCCAACCACAGGGGGCTGGAACATTCAGTACTTC. This chain links TRBV4-2 with TRBJ2-4; 9 bases are a match to TRBD1. Germline V gene sequence: CDR1 LGHNA, CDR2 YNFKEQ. The length of the CDR3 is 15 residues. V lost 4 bases and J lost 7; bases outside the gene matches: 8.

CDR3 in DNA: TGTGCCAGCACTTCACAAGGATTGGGAGATGGCTACACCTTC. Translation gives CASTSQGLGDGYTF. This sequence joins TRBV6-5 and TRBJ1-2; D is unresolved. Trimming removed 7 bases from V and 6 bases from J, with 18 bases in between. Germline CDR1 reads MNHEY; CDR2 reads SVGAGI. The CDR3 extends over 14 amino acids.

This rearrangement joins TRBV30 to TRBJ1-1; D unclear. In germline, CDR1 is GTSNPN, CDR2 SVGIG (reference sequence). Trimming removed 0 bases from V and 3 bases from J, with 11 bases in between. The CDR3 contains 14 residues. This CDR3 reads CAWSVPGLHTEAFF. The CDR3 coding sequence is TGTGCCTGGAGTGTACCCGGGTTACACACTGAAGCTTTCTTT.

The V and J genes are TRBV6-6 and TRBJ2-1, with D perhaps TRBD1 (5 bases). The germline V gene has CDR1 MNHNY and CDR2 SVGAGI (reference sequence). This CDR3 spans 15 amino acids. V gave up 5 bases and J gave up 0 bases, with 11 bases separating them. The CDR3 DNA reads TGTGCCAGCAGTCGACAGCGCAGCTCCTACAATGAGCAGTTCTTC. It encodes CASSRQRSSYNEQFF.

The V and J genes are TRBV30 and TRBJ2-5, with D maybe TRBD2 (6 bases). Germline CDR1 and CDR2: GTSNPN and SVGIG (reference sequence). The CDR3 contains 14 residues. V was cut by 1 base and J by 1 base, with 10 bases left in between. CDR3 nucleotide sequence: TGTGCCTGGAGTGCGTCGCGGGGCCAAGAGACCCAGTACTTC. Residues: CAWSASRGQETQYF.

In this sample, this clone turned up a few times. The rearrangement uses TRBV6-5 and TRBJ2-7; TRBD1 might be the D (6 bases). This CDR3 spans 15 amino acids. Germline CDR1 reads MNHEY; CDR2 reads SVGAGI. With 3 bases removed from V and 0 bases from J, the gap between germline ends came to 12 bases. CDR3 DNA sequence: TGTGCCAGCAGTTATACAGGGCTATCCTCCTACGAGCAGTACTTC. This translates into CASSYTGLSSYEQYF.

The chain combines TRBV11-1 with TRBJ2-7; D not resolved. The germline CDR1 and CDR2 sequences are SGHAT and FQDESV (reference sequence). V dropped 3 bases and J dropped 4 bases, with 10 bases sitting between them. CDR3 length: 13 amino acids. CDR3 coding DNA: TGTGCCAGCAGCTTGGGCAGTGAGTACGAGCAGTACTTC. It yields the protein CASSLGSEYEQYF.